Below, 30 T cell receptor beta chains from the same sample are listed, as sequenced in a study of identical twins. TCRdb independently ran MiXCR on the 5' RACE reads; one entry per CDR3 protein. The top ten clones hold 3% of a sample with a few hundred thousand distinct CDR3 sequences, roughly 8% of them seen once. These data were likewise used in another study, on yellow fever vaccine responses in identical twins.

The specimen sequenced was CD8+ T cells sorted from blood. All receptors come from a woman under 30 in good health.

In this sample, this clonotype turned up many times. This sequence joins TRBV5-1 and TRBJ1-5; maybe TRBD1 (5 bases). Germline values: CDR1 SGHRS, CDR2 YFSETQ. The length of the CDR3 is 17 residues. Between the trimmed V and J ends, which lost 0 bases and 2 bases, there was a span of 15 bases. In DNA form, the CDR3 reads TGCGCCAGCAGCTTGGTCCCGGGGGGAGGCGGCAATCAGCCCCAGCATTTT. Translating gives CASSLVPGGGGNQPQHF.

In its sample, this clonotype was seen many times. This sequence joins TRBV7-9 and TRBJ2-2; 7 bases agree with TRBD2. CDR3 size: 13 residues. V lost 5 bases and J lost 6; bases outside the gene matches: 3. CDR1 is SEHNR, CDR2 FQNEAQ, per germline (reference sequence). CDR3 sequence: CASSPTSSGELFF. CDR3 bases: TGTGCCAGCAGCCCGACTAGCTCCGGGGAGCTGTTTTTT.

V usage is TRBV9 and J usage is TRBJ2-7; D gene uncertain. The CDR3 sequence is 16 residues long. Per germline, CDR1 SGDLS and CDR2 YYNGEE. The V gene lost 1 base and the J gene lost 3 bases, with 17 bases spanning the gap. The CDR3 spells CASSVRPGPPIYEQYF. In nucleotides, the CDR3 is TGTGCCAGCAGCGTACGCCCGGGTCCCCCAATCTACGAGCAGTACTTC.

This clonotype has a handful of counts. The CDR3 region has the DNA TGTGCCAGCAGTTTATCACTAAAGGGGCCGGGGGCTGAAGCTTTCTTT. It specifies CASSLSLKGPGAEAFF. This chain joins TRBV28 and TRBJ1-1; D is perhaps TRBD1 (5 bases). The CDR3 contains 16 residues. CDR1 MDHEN and CDR2 SYDVKM come from the germline V gene. The V end was cut by 1 base, the J end by 6 bases, with 18 bases between.

In its sample, this clonotype was seen a few times. V gene TRBV12-3 or TRBV12-4 combines with J gene TRBJ2-1; D possibly uses TRBD1 or TRBD2 (6 bases each). The V and J ends lost 6 bases and 4 bases respectively, with 16 bases between them. This CDR3 region has 15 residues. The CDR3 reads CASRAGGPPYNEQFF. In DNA, the CDR3 is TGTGCCAGCAGGGCTGGGGGGCCTCCTTACAATGAGCAGTTCTTC.

This chain joins TRBV10-3 and TRBJ2-3; 12 bases match TRBD2. This CDR3 contains 18 residues. The germline V gene encodes CDR1 ENHRY and CDR2 SYGVKD. Trimming at V came to 4 bases and at J to 2 bases, leaving 10 bases not matched to a gene. CDR3 amino acids: CAISGTTSGSPPTDTQYF. In DNA, the CDR3 is TGTGCCATCAGTGGAACGACTAGCGGGAGTCCCCCCACAGATACGCAGTATTTT.

The table lists this clonotype with many counts. J is TRBJ2-3 and V is TRBV7-8; D may be TRBD2 (5 bases). The CDR3 has 13 amino acids. CDR1 is SGHVS, CDR2 FQNEAQ, per germline. V lost 1 base, J lost 6 bases, and 8 bases lay in between. For the CDR3, the DNA is TGTGCCAGCAGCTTAGAGGGAGCGGATACGCAGTATTTT. Residues: CASSLEGADTQYF.

V gene TRBV6-2 or TRBV6-3 combines with J gene TRBJ2-7; D perhaps matches TRBD2 (6 bases). The CDR3 totals 14 residues. Germline assignment: CDR1 MNHEY and CDR2 SVGEGT. V was clipped by 2 bases and J by 3 bases, with 11 bases between them. CDR3 DNA sequence: TGTGCCAGCAGTTACATCGGGAGAATCTACGAGCAGTACTTC. Residues: CASSYIGRIYEQYF.

Only a few counts were recorded for this clonotype. The chain has TRBV14 and TRBJ2-7; D unclear. Trimming left V 0 bases short and J 3 bases short, with 12 bases between. The CDR3 contains 15 residues. CDR1 and CDR2 from the germline V gene are SGHDN and FVKESK. Written as DNA, the CDR3 is TGTGCCAGCAGCCAAGAAGGGCAGTTTTACTACGAGCAGTACTTC. Its protein is CASSQEGQFYYEQYF.

The V and J genes are TRBV7-2 and TRBJ2-7; D unclear. Looked up from germline, CDR1 is SGHTA and CDR2 is FQGNSA. V was pared by 0 bases and J by 6 bases, with 6 bases between. The length of the CDR3 is 12 residues. CDR3 sequence (DNA): TGTGCCAGCAGCTTAGCGCGCACCGAGCAGTACTTC. This translates into CASSLARTEQYF.

The sample holds a few counts of this clonotype. The rearrangement joins TRBV15 to TRBJ2-7, with D uncertain. The germline gives CDR1 LNHNV, CDR2 YYDKDF (reference sequence). The CDR3 is 14 amino acids. The germline V and J ends were trimmed by 1 base and 3 bases, with 10 bases remaining between them. The DNA for the CDR3 is TGTGCCACCAGCAGAGTCCTCAACGGCTACGAGCAGTACTTC. Translating it yields CATSRVLNGYEQYF. The whole variable domain, remainder taken from reference TRBV15 and TRBJ2-7, is DAMVIQNPRYQVTQFGKPVTLSCSQTLNHNVMYWYQQKSSQAPKLLFHYYDKDFNNEADTPDNFQSRRPNTSFCFLDIRSPGLGDTAMYLCATSRVLNGYEQYFGPGTRLTVT.

The rearrangement uses TRBV5-6 and TRBJ2-7; possible D gene TRBD1, 6 bases. Trimming cost V 4 bases and J 2 bases, with 16 bases left between them. The CDR3 loop spans 15 amino acids. Looked up from germline, CDR1 is SGHDT and CDR2 is YYEEEE. Here the CDR3 reads CASSRRGGQTYEQYF. The CDR3 bases are TGTGCCAGCAGCCGCAGGGGTGGGCAAACCTACGAGCAGTACTTC.

This clonotype has a handful of counts. The chain joins TRBV7-9 to TRBJ2-7; a possible D gene is TRBD1 (5 bases). Germline CDR1 reads SEHNR; CDR2 reads FQNEAQ (reference sequence). The germline V and J ends were trimmed by 1 base and 0 bases, with 13 bases remaining between them. The CDR3 has 16 residues. The CDR3 here is CASSLVVSGLSYEQYF. The DNA for the CDR3 is TGTGCCAGCAGCTTAGTTGTGTCAGGGCTCTCCTACGAGCAGTACTTC. The entire variable domain, with the rest obtained from reference TRBV7-9 and TRBJ2-7, is as follows: DTGVSQNPRHKITKRGQNVTFRCDPISEHNRLYWYRQTLGQGPEFLTYFQNEAQLEKSRLLSDRFSAERPKGSFSTLEIQRTEQGDSAMYLCASSLVVSGLSYEQYFGPGTRLTVT.

This clonotype has more than one count but fewer than ten. The chain employs TRBV19 and TRBJ2-5, with TRBD2 as a possible D gene (5 bases). The CDR3 is 17 residues long. Trimming removed 6 bases from V and 4 bases from J, with 24 bases in between. In germline, CDR1 is LNHDA, CDR2 SQIVND (reference sequence). The CDR3, as DNA: TGTGCCAGTAGCCCCCCCCACGGGGTGATTTCTCCAGAGACCCAGTACTTC. It encodes CASSPPHGVISPETQYF.

This clonotype was counted only a few times. The chain joins TRBV11-2 to TRBJ2-3; D is undetermined. Looked up from germline, CDR1 is SGHAT and CDR2 is FQNNGV. The CDR3 has 14 amino acids. Deletions cut 5 bases from V and 2 bases from J, with 11 bases between. The CDR3 DNA reads as TGTGCCAGCAGCCAACTACAAACCACAGATACGCAGTATTTT. It translates to CASSQLQTTDTQYF.

This clonotype appeared many times. V gene TRBV4-3 combines with J gene TRBJ2-7, with no clear D. V lost 0 bases and J 0 bases, leaving 6 bases between the germline ends. Germline loops: CDR1 LGHNA, CDR2 YSLEER. CDR3 length equals 14 residues. The CDR3 nucleotides read TGCGCCAGCAGCCAAGATCGAGGCTCCTACGAGCAGTACTTC. This sequence encodes CASSQDRGSYEQYF.

In its sample, this clonotype was seen once. One end of the junction varies from germline; a read error may be responsible. The genes are TRBV29-1 and TRBJ2-7; 8 nucleotides agree with TRBD2. CDR3 size: 14 residues. The germline V gene has CDR1 SQVTM and CDR2 ANQGSEA. The CDR3 DNA sequence: TGCAGCGTGTTTACTAGCGGCCTCTCCTACCAGCAGTACTTC. This sequence encodes CSVFTSGLSYQQYF.

This clonotype was recorded a few times. V gene TRBV27 combines with J gene TRBJ2-7; 8 bases are shared with TRBD2. The ends lost 0 bases at V and 6 bases at J; junction bases unmatched: 1. CDR1 MNHEY and CDR2 SMNVEV come from the germline V gene (reference sequence). This CDR3 contains 13 residues. The CDR3 region has the DNA TGTGCCAGCAGTTTATCAAGCGGGAGCGAGCAGTACTTC. It specifies CASSLSSGSEQYF.

This chain joins TRBV30 and TRBJ2-3; the D gene is possibly TRBD2 (6 bases). The germline CDR1 and CDR2 sequences are GTSNPN and SVGIG (reference sequence). V lost 2 bases to trimming and J lost 0 bases, with 15 bases between them. The CDR3 is 16 amino acids. This chain's CDR3 is CAWSLAEGVSTDTQYF. CDR3 DNA sequence: TGTGCCTGGAGTCTGGCGGAGGGAGTTAGCACAGATACGCAGTATTTT.

This clonotype was picked up a small number of times. The V call is TRBV2, the J call TRBJ2-7; D gene uncertain. CDR3 length equals 13 residues. Trimming stripped 7 bases from V and 0 bases from J, with 10 bases between. Germline V gives CDR1 SNHLY, CDR2 FYNNEI. The CDR3 is CASNYPGSYEQYF. In nucleotides, the CDR3 is TGTGCCAGCAACTATCCCGGCTCCTACGAGCAGTACTTC.

The chain carries TRBV5-6 and TRBJ2-5, with 8 bases fitting TRBD1. The CDR3 runs 12 residues. After removal of 7 bases from V and 5 bases from J, the junction contained 4 bases not matched to a gene. The V gene's germline CDR1 is SGHDT and CDR2 YYEEEE. The CDR3 nucleotides are TGTGCCAGCGGAACAGGGGGGGAGACCCAGTACTTC. Encoded protein: CASGTGGETQYF.

V gene TRBV20-1 combines with J gene TRBJ2-3; the D gene is possibly TRBD1 (5 bases). V lost 2 bases, J lost 2 bases, and 17 bases lay in between. Looked up from germline, CDR1 is DFQATT and CDR2 is SNEGSKA (reference sequence). This CDR3 region has 16 residues. CDR3 coding DNA: TGCAGTGCTAGAATCCGACAGTCTCCTTACACAGATACGCAGTATTTT. As protein: CSARIRQSPYTDTQYF.

The sample holds a few counts of this clonotype. V is TRBV4-1 and J is TRBJ2-1; 8 bases agree with TRBD2. J was trimmed by 7 bases and V by 0 bases; bases with no gene match: 8. The CDR3 spans 16 residues. CDR1 and CDR2 (germline): MGHRA, YSYEKL. CDR3 amino acids: CASSQDRGGYVNEQFF. CDR3 DNA sequence: TGCGCCAGCAGCCAAGATCGGGGGGGCTATGTGAATGAGCAGTTCTTC.

To note about this clonotype: It is likely a read error, because the conserved phenylalanine at the end of the CDR3 is missing. The rearrangement uses TRBV7-2 and TRBJ1-5, with TRBD1 matching over 9 bases. Trimming removed 5 bases from V and 5 bases from J; junction bases left unmatched: 7. The CDR3 runs 15 residues. CDR1 and CDR2 (germline): SGHTA, FQGNSA. The DNA for the CDR3 is TGTGCCAGCAGCCCAACAGGGGGCGATCATCAGCCCCAGCATTCT. Encoded protein: CASSPTGGDHQPQHS.

V and J are TRBV7-9 and TRBJ2-1, with 7 bases fitting TRBD1. V was clipped by 5 bases and J by 5 bases; unmatched bases: 6. CDR1 SEHNR and CDR2 FQNEAQ come from the germline V gene (reference sequence). The CDR3 length is 14 residues. DNA of the CDR3: TGTGCCAGCAGCCATACGGGACAGAACAATGAGCAGTTCTTC. Residues: CASSHTGQNNEQFF. Variable domain in full (rest from reference TRBV7-9 and TRBJ2-1): DTGVSQNPRHKITKRGQNVTFRCDPISEHNRLYWYRQTLGQGPEFLTYFQNEAQLEKSRLLSDRFSAERPKGSFSTLEIQRTEQGDSAMYLCASSHTGQNNEQFFGPGTRLTVL.

In this sample, this clonotype turned up many times. The chain combines TRBV5-6 with TRBJ2-1; D call uncertain. The CDR3 is made up of 11 amino acids. The germline V and J ends were trimmed by 2 bases and 6 bases, with 3 bases remaining between them. Germline V gene data show CDR1 as SGHDT and CDR2 as YYEEEE. CDR3 sequence reads: CASSFPNEQFF. The CDR3 DNA follows: TGTGCCAGCAGCTTTCCCAATGAGCAGTTCTTC.

The chain is built from TRBV27 and TRBJ2-3; no definite D call. V lost 2 bases and J 2 bases, leaving 11 bases between the germline ends. Per the germline V gene, CDR1 is MNHEY and CDR2 is SMNVEV (reference sequence). CDR3 length: 15 residues. CDR3 bases: TGTGCCAGCAGTTTAGATGTGTTTTCCACAGATACGCAGTATTTT. It yields the protein CASSLDVFSTDTQYF.

This clonotype was detected ten times or more. CDR3 in DNA: TGCAGCGTTGACGGGACTAGCGGGGGGCTTTCCTACAATGAGCAGTTCTTC. Translation: CSVDGTSGGLSYNEQFF. V usage is TRBV29-1 and J usage is TRBJ2-1, with 15 positions matching TRBD2. V dropped 3 bases and J dropped 1; count of bases not matched to a gene: 4. CDR1 is SQVTM, CDR2 ANQGSEA, per germline. The length of the CDR3 is 17 residues.

The chain joins TRBV29-1 to TRBJ2-3; D uncertain. Trimming shortened V by 8 bases and J by 1 base, and 16 bases separated the two germline ends. This CDR3 is built from 14 residues. Per the germline V gene, CDR1 is SQVTM and CDR2 is ANQGSEA. The CDR3 is CSTAANPGTDTQYF. CDR3 sequence (DNA): TGCAGCACGGCGGCAAACCCTGGCACAGATACGCAGTATTTT.

The chain joins TRBV7-9 to TRBJ2-1; D remains unclear. The CDR3 is 13 residues long. CDR1 and CDR2 (germline): SEHNR, FQNEAQ (reference sequence). V shed 5 bases and J shed 6 bases, with 11 bases lying between them. CDR3 region: CASSAKQVNEQFF. Written as DNA, the CDR3 is TGTGCCAGCAGCGCAAAGCAGGTCAATGAGCAGTTCTTC.